What follows describes a single T cell receptor beta chain. Its antigen is as yet unknown. Authors of the study amplified TCR beta CDR3 regions from RNA transcripts. A set of HTBI primers served as the primers for a first-round RT-PCR of the TCR CDR3. TCRdb re-called the multiplex PCR reads through MiXCR, storing one row per CDR3 protein. The data contain 80,000 to 100,000 distinct CDR3 sequences, around 42% of them singletons. The source of the sample is a study of T cells in Graves' hyperthyroidism and ophthalmopathy. Reasons for excluding patients were uncontrolled infection, other autoimmune disease, pregnancy or lactation. The germline V gene encodes CDR1 MNHNY and CDR2 SVGAGI (reference sequence). CDR3 length equals 13 residues. Trimming removed 6 bases at V and 4 bases at J, with 12 bases between. Study outcomes and limitations: Among thyroid clonotypes expanded above 0.001, most also appeared in blood.

This receptor was taken from a woman under 40 with Graves' hyperthyroidism. Specimen: peripheral blood or thyroid tissue (not recorded which). The chain combines TRBV6-6 with TRBJ1-2; D not certain. The CDR3 spells CASSRPSLYGYTF. The CDR3 nucleotides are TGTGCCAGCAGCCGACCCTCGCTCTATGGCTACACCTTC.